This note documents a single TCR beta chain sequence. Clones were sequenced by immunoSEQ multiplex PCR, and TCRdb holds only the in-frame ones, with some missing. The repertoire consists of some 21,000 clones, with approximately 90% occurring once and the leading ten covering approximately 0.73%. Germline V lookup: CDR1 SGHRS, CDR2 YFSETQ. This CDR3 is 12 amino acids long. V lost 5 bases and J 3 bases, leaving 5 bases between the germline ends. The data stem from a study of T cell changes during pregnancy in multiple sclerosis. The sequence was obtained from a female donor with multiple sclerosis, enrolled in a pregnancy study. The chain couples TRBV5-1 to TRBJ1-4; D remains unclear. Sequenced here: CD4+ T cells from peripheral blood mononuclear cells, sampled in the third trimester of pregnancy. The CDR3 sequence: CASRQANEKLFF. The DNA of the CDR3 is TGCGCCAGCAGGCAGGCTAATGAAAAACTGTTTTTT.